The 8 T cell receptor beta chains listed next were all sequenced from one sample in a study of T cell responses to AZD1222 COVID-19 vaccine. Sequencing was performed with immunoSEQ multiplex PCR; in TCRdb, only in-frame clones are kept and a portion is missing. The table records 55,000 to 80,000 clones, roughly nine tenths of them present only once. Sequenced material: peripheral blood, taken 28 days after the second AZD1222 dose. These receptors originate from an adult who received the AZD1222 COVID-19 vaccine.

The chain couples TRBV19 to TRBJ2-1; 8 positions match TRBD2. The CDR3 is made up of 16 amino acids. CDR1 and CDR2 (germline): LNHDA, SQIVND (reference sequence). The V gene end was trimmed by 5 bases and the J gene end by 2 bases; junction bases not matched to a gene: 8. The CDR3, as DNA: TGTGCCAGTAGTCCCATAAGACTAGCGCCCTACAATGAGCAGTTCTTC. It is translated as CASSPIRLAPYNEQFF. Based on the CDR3 plus reference TRBV19 and TRBJ2-1, the full variable domain is DGGITQSPKYLFRKEGQNVTLSCEQNLNHDAMYWYRQDPGQGLRLIYYSQIVNDFQKGDIAEGYSVSREKKESFPLTVTSAQKNPTAFYLCASSPIRLAPYNEQFFGPGTRLTVL.

The rearrangement links TRBV15 to TRBJ1-2; D unresolved. The germline CDR1 and CDR2 sequences are LNHNV and YYDKDF (reference sequence). The CDR3 is 13 amino acids. V was pared by 5 bases and J by 8 bases, with 15 bases between. The CDR3 nucleotides read TGTGCCACCAGCCGGGAGTCGGTAGGAGGCTACACCTTC. It translates to CATSRESVGGYTF.

The gene calls are TRBV19 and TRBJ2-2; possibly TRBD2 for D (6 bases). Trimming cost V 7 bases and J 1 base, with 13 bases left between them. CDR3 length equals 15 residues. Per the germline V gene, CDR1 is LNHDA and CDR2 is SQIVND (reference sequence). The CDR3 loop reads CASTGRELNTGELFF. In nucleotides, the CDR3 is TGTGCCAGTACGGGGCGGGAACTGAACACCGGGGAGCTGTTTTTT.

This chain connects TRBV18 to TRBJ2-2; no reliable D call. The length of the CDR3 is 14 residues. Germline V CDR1 and CDR2: KGHSH, LQKENI. V was cut by 0 bases and J by 5 bases, with 7 bases left in between. The DNA of the CDR3 is TGTGCCAGCTCACCACCTCTGAGAACCGGGGAGCTGTTTTTT. Its translation is CASSPPLRTGELFF. The full variable domain, in which reference TRBV18 and TRBJ2-2 provide the parts outside the CDR3, is NAGVMQNPRHLVRRRGQEARLRCSPMKGHSHVYWYRQLPEEGLKFMVYLQKENIIDESGMPKERFSAEFPKEGPSILRIQQVVRGDSAAYFCASSPPLRTGELFFGEGSRLTVL.

The genes are TRBV25-1 and TRBJ1-1, with a tentative D call TRBD1 (6 bases). The CDR3 has 13 residues. The V gene's germline CDR1 is MGHDK and CDR2 SYGVNS. V lost 8 bases, J lost 3 bases, and 13 bases lay in between. CDR3 residues: CASGQTGHTEAFF. The CDR3 nucleotides are TGTGCCAGCGGCCAGACAGGTCACACTGAAGCTTTCTTT.

The chain employs TRBV2 and TRBJ1-4; D perhaps matches TRBD1 (6 bases). There are 16 residues in the CDR3. Trimming removed 4 bases at V and 8 bases at J, with 20 bases between. The germline V gene has CDR1 SNHLY and CDR2 FYNNEI. This chain's CDR3 is CASSGVIRGGSEKLFF. The CDR3 DNA is TGTGCCAGCAGTGGGGTCATCAGGGGAGGAAGCGAAAAACTGTTTTTT.

The V call is TRBV6-5, the J call TRBJ1-2; the match to TRBD1 covers 7 bases. Unmatched junction bases numbered 5, after V lost 6 bases and J lost 4 bases. Germline V gives CDR1 MNHEY, CDR2 SVGAGI. The CDR3 has 13 amino acids. The CDR3 spells CASRSGQPYGYTF. CDR3 bases: TGTGCCAGCAGGTCGGGACAGCCCTATGGCTACACCTTC.

This clone appeared a few times. The gene calls are TRBV18 and TRBJ1-1, with D tentatively TRBD1 (5 bases). Trimming shortened V by 4 bases and J by 1 base, and 7 bases separated the two germline ends. The CDR3 is 13 amino acids. Germline CDR1 and CDR2: KGHSH and LQKENI. The CDR3 sequence is CASSRGENTEAFF. The DNA of the CDR3 is TGTGCCAGCTCACGGGGGGAGAACACTGAAGCTTTCTTT.